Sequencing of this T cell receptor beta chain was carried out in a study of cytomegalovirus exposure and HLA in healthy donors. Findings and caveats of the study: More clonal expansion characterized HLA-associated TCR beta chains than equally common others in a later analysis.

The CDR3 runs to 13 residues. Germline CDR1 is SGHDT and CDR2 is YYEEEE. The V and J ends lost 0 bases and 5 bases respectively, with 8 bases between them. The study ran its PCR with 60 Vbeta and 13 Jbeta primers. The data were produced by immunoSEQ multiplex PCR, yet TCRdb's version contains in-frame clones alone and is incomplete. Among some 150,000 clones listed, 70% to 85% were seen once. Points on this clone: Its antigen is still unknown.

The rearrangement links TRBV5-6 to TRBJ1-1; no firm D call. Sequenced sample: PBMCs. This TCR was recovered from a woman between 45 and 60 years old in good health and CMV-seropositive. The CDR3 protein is CASSLDWETEAFF. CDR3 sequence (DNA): TGTGCCAGCAGCTTGGACTGGGAGACTGAAGCTTTCTTT. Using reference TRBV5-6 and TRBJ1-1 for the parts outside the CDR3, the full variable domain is DAGVTQSPTHLIKTRGQQVTLRCSPKSGHDTVSWYQQALGQGPQFIFQYYEEEERQRGNFPDRFSGHQFPNYSSELNVNALLLGDSALYLCASSLDWETEAFFGQGTRLTVV.